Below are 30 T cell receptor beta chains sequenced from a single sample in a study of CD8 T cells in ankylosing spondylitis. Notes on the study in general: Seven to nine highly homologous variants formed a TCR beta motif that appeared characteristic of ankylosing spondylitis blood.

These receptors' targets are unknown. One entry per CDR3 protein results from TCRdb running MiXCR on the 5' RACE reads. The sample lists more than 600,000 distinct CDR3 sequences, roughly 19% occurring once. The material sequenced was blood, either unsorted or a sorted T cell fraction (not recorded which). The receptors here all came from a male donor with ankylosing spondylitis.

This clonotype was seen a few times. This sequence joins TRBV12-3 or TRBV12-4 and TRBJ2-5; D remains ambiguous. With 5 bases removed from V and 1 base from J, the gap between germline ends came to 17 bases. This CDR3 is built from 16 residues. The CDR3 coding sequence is TGTGCCAGCAGTCCCCGTGGTGAGGCAATCCAAGAGACCCAGTACTTC. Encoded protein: CASSPRGEAIQETQYF.

This CDR3 reads CASSLRQVANGELFF. In nucleotides, the CDR3 is TGTGCCAGCAGCTTAAGACAGGTGGCCAACGGGGAGCTGTTTTTT. This chain joins TRBV7-9 and TRBJ2-2; a possible D gene is TRBD1 (6 bases). The CDR3 is made up of 15 amino acids. The V and J ends lost 2 bases and 7 bases respectively, with 14 bases between them. In germline, CDR1 is SEHNR, CDR2 FQNEAQ (reference sequence). The full variable domain, completed using reference TRBV7-9 and TRBJ2-2, is DTGVSQNPRHKITKRGQNVTFRCDPISEHNRLYWYRQTLGQGPEFLTYFQNEAQLEKSRLLSDRFSAERPKGSFSTLEIQRTEQGDSAMYLCASSLRQVANGELFFGEGSRLTVL.

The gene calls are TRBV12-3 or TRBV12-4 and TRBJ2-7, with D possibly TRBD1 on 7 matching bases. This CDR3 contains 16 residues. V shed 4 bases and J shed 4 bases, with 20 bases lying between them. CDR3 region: CASSSHSGGSKYEQYF. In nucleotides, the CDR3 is TGTGCCAGCAGTTCTCACTCAGGGGGGTCAAAATACGAGCAGTACTTC.

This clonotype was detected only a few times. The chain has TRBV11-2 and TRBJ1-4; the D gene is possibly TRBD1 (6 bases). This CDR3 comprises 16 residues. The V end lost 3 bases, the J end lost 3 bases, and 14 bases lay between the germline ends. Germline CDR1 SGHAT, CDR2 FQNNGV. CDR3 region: CASSFLTRGPNEKLFF. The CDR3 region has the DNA TGTGCCAGCAGCTTTTTGACCAGGGGACCTAATGAAAAACTGTTTTTT.

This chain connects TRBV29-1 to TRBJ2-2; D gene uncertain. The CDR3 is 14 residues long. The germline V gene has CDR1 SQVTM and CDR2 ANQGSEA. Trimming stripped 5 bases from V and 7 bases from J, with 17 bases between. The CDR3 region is CSVLSGGVGGELFF. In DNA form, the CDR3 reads TGCAGCGTTTTAAGTGGTGGGGTGGGCGGGGAGCTGTTTTTT.

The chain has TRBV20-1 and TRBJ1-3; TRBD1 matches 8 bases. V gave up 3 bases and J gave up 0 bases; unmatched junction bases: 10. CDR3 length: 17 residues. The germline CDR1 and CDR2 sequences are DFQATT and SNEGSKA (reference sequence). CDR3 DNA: TGCAGTGCTAGGGGGGCGGGACAGGTTAACTCTGGAAACACCATATATTTT. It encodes CSARGAGQVNSGNTIYF.

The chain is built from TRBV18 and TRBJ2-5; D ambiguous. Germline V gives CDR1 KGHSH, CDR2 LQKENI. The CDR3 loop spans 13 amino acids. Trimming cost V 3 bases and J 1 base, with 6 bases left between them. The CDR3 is CASSPAVQETQYF. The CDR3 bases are TGTGCCAGCTCACCCGCCGTCCAAGAGACCCAGTACTTC.

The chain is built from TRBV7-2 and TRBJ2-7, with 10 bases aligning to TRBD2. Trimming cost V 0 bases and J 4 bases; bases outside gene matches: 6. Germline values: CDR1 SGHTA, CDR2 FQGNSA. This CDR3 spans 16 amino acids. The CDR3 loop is CASSLAPAGGPYEQYF. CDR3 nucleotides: TGTGCCAGCAGCTTAGCGCCAGCGGGAGGGCCATACGAGCAGTACTTC.

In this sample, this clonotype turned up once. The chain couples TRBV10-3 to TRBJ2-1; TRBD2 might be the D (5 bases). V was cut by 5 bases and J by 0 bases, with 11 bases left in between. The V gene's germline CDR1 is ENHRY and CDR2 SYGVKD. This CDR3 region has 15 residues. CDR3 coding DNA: TGTGCCATCAGTTCCGGGGAGAGCTCCTACAATGAGCAGTTCTTC. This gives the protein CAISSGESSYNEQFF.

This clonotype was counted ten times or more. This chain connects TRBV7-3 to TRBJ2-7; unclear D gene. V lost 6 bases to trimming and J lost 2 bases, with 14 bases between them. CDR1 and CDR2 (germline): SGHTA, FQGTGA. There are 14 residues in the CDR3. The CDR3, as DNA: TGTGCCAGCAGACCCACAGCCCTACCCTACGAGCAGTACTTC. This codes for CASRPTALPYEQYF.

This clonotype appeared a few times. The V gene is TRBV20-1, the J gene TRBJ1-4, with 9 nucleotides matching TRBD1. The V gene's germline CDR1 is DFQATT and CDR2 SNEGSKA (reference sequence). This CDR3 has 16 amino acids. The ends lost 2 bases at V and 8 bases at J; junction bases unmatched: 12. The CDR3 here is CSARSSVGTGFEKLFF. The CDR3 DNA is TGCAGTGCTAGAAGCTCCGTTGGGACAGGGTTCGAAAAACTGTTTTTT.

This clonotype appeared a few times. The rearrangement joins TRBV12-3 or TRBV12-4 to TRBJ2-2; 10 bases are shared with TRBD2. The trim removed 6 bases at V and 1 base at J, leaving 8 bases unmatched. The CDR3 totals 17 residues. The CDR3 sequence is CASSQPTSGLNTGELFF. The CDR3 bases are TGTGCCAGCAGCCAACCGACTAGCGGGCTGAACACCGGGGAGCTGTTTTTT.

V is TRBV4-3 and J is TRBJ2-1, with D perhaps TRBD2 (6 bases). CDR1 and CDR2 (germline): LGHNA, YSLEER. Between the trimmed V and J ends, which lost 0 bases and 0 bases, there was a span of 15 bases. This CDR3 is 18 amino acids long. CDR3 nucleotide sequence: TGCGCCAGCAGCCAAGATTTAGCGGCTAAGGCCTCCTACAATGAGCAGTTCTTC. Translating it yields CASSQDLAAKASYNEQFF.

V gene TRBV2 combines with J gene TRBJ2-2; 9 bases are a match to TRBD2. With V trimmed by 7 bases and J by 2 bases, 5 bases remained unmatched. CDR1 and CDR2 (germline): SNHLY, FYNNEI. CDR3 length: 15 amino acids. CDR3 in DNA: TGTGCCAGCAAAGAGCGGGAGGTTAACACCGGGGAGCTGTTTTTT. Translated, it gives CASKEREVNTGELFF.

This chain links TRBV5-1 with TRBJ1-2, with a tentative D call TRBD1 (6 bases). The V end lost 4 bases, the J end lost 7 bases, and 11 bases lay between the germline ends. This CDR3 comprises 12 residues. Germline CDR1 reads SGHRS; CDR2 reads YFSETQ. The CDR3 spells CASSPQQGGYTF. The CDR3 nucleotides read TGCGCCAGCAGCCCACAACAGGGTGGCTACACCTTC.

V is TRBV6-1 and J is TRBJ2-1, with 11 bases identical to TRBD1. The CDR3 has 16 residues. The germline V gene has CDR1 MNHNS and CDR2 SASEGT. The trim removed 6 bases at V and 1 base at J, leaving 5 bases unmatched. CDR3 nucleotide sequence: TGTGCCAGCAGAGGACAGGGGGCTGGGTCCTACAATGAGCAGTTCTTC. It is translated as CASRGQGAGSYNEQFF.

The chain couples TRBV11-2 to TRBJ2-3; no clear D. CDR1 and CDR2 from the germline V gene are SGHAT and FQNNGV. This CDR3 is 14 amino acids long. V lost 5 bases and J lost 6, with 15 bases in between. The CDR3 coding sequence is TGTGCCAGCAGCGTCCGTGGGTTGACGGATACGCAGTATTTT. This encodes CASSVRGLTDTQYF.

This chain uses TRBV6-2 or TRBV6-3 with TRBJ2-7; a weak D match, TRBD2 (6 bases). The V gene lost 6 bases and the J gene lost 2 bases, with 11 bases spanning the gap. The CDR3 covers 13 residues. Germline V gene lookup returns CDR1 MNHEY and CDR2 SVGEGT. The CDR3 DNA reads TGTGCCAGCAGAAGGGACTTCACCTACGAGCAGTACTTC. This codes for CASRRDFTYEQYF.

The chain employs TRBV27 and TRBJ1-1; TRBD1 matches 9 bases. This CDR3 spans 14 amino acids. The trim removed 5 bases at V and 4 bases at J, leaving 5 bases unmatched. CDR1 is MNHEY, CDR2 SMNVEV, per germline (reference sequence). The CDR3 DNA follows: TGTGCCAGCAGTGCCGGGACAGGGTCCACTGAAGCTTTCTTT. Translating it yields CASSAGTGSTEAFF.

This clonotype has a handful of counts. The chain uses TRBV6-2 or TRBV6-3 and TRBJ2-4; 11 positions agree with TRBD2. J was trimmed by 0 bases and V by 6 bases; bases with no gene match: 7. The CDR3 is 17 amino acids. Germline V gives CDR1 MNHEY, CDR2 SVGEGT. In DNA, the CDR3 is TGTGCCAGCAGAGCCGGGACTAGCGGCGTAGCCAAAAACATTCAGTACTTC. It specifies CASRAGTSGVAKNIQYF.

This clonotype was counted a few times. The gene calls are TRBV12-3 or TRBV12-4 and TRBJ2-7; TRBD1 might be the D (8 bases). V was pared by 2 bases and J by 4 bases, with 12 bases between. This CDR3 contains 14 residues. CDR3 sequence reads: CASSLPQGGYEQYF. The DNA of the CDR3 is TGTGCCAGCAGTTTACCACAGGGGGGGTACGAGCAGTACTTC.

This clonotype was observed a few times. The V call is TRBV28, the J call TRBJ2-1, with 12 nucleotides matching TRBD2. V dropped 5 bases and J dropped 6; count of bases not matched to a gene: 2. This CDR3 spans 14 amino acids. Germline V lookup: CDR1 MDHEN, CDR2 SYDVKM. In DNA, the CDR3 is TGTGCCAGCAGTATACTAGCGGGGGGCAATGAGCAGTTCTTC. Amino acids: CASSILAGGNEQFF. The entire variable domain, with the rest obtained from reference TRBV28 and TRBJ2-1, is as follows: DVKVTQSSRYLVKRTGEKVFLECVQDMDHENMFWYRQDPGLGLRLIYFSYDVKMKEKGDIPEGYSVSREKKERFSLILESASTNQTSMYLCASSILAGGNEQFFGPGTRLTVL.

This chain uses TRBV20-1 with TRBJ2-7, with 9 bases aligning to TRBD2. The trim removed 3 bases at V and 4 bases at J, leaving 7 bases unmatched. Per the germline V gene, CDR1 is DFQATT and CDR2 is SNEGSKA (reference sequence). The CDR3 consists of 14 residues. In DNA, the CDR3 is TGCAGTGCTAGTGCCAGCGGGAGGACTTACGAGCAGTACTTC. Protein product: CSASASGRTYEQYF.

The CDR3 spells CASSQDQRTSNYGYTF. The CDR3 DNA follows: TGTGCCAGCAGCCAAGATCAGAGGACATCTAACTATGGCTACACCTTC. The chain recombines TRBV4-2 with TRBJ1-2; a weak D match, TRBD1 (5 bases). CDR3 length equals 16 residues. The V gene lost 0 bases and the J gene lost 0 bases, with 11 bases spanning the gap. Germline V gene sequence: CDR1 LGHNA, CDR2 YNFKEQ.

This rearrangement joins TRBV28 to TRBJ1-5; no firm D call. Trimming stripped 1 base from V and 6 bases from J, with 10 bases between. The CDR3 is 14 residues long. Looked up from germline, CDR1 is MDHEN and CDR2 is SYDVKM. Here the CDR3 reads CASSLLVGAQPQHF. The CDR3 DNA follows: TGTGCCAGCAGTTTATTGGTAGGAGCTCAGCCCCAGCATTTT. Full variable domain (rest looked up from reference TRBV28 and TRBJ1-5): DVKVTQSSRYLVKRTGEKVFLECVQDMDHENMFWYRQDPGLGLRLIYFSYDVKMKEKGDIPEGYSVSREKKERFSLILESASTNQTSMYLCASSLLVGAQPQHFGDGTRLSIL.

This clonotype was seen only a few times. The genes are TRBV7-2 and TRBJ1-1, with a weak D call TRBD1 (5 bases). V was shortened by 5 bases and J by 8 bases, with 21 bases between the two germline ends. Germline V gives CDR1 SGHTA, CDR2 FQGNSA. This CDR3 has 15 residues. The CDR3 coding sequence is TGTGCCAGCAGCGGACGTGGGGACTCAAAAACGGAAGCTTTCTTT. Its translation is CASSGRGDSKTEAFF.

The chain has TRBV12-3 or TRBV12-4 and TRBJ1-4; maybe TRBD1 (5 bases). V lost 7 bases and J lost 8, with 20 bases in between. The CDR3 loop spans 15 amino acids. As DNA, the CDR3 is TGTGCCAGCACCTTAATGGGACCGGGGCGGGAAAAACTGTTTTTT. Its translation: CASTLMGPGREKLFF.

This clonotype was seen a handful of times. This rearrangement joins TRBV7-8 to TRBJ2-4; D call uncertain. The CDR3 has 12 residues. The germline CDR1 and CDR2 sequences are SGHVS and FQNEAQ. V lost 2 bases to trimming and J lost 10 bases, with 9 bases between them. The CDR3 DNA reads TGTGCCAGCAGCTTAACACAGACTATTCAGTACTTC. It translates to CASSLTQTIQYF.

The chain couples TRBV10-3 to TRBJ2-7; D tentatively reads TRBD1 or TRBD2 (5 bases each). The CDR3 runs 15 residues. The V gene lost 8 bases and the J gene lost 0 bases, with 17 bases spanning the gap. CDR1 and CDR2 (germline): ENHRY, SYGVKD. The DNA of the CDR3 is TGTGCCATCGGGGCGACCGGGAACCTCTCCTACGAGCAGTACTTC. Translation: CAIGATGNLSYEQYF.

As DNA, the CDR3 is TGCAGTGTCCCTGACAGGCGAGACAATGAGCAGTTCTTC. Translating gives CSVPDRRDNEQFF. The chain carries TRBV20-1 and TRBJ2-1; TRBD1 might be the D (6 bases). The V end lost 7 bases, the J end lost 5 bases, and 15 bases lay between the germline ends. In germline, CDR1 is DFQATT, CDR2 SNEGSKA (reference sequence). The CDR3 has 13 amino acids.